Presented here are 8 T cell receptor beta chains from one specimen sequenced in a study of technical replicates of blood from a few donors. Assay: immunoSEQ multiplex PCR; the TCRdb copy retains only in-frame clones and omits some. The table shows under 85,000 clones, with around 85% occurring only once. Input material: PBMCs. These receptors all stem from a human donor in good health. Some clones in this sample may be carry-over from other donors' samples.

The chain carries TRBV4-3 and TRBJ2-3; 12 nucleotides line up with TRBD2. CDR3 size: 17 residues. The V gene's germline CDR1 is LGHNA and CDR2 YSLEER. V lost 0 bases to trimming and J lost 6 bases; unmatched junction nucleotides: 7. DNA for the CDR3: TGCGCCAGCAGCCAAGAATGGCTAGCGGGAGGGGTGGATACGCAGTATTTT. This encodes CASSQEWLAGGVDTQYF.

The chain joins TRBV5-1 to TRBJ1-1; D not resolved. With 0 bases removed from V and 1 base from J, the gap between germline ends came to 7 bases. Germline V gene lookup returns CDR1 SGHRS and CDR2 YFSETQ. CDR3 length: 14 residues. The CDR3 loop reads CASSLAGQNTEAFF. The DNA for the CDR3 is TGCGCCAGCAGCTTGGCAGGTCAGAACACTGAAGCTTTCTTT.

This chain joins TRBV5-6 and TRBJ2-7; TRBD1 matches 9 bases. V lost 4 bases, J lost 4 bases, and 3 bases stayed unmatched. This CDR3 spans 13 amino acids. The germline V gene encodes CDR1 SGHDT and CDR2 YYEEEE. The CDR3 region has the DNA TGTGCCAGCAGCGTTGGGACAGGGTACGAGCAGTACTTC. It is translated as CASSVGTGYEQYF.

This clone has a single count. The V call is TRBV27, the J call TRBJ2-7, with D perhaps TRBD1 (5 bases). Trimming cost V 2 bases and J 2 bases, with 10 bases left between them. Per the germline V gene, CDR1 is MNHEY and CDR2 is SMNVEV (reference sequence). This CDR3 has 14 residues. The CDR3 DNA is TGTGCCAGCAGTTTACAGGGCAGGACCTACGAGCAGTACTTC. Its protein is CASSLQGRTYEQYF.

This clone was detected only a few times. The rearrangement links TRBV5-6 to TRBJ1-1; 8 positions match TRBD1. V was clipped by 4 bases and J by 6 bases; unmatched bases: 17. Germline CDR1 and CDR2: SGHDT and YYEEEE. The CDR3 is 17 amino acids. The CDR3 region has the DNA TGTGCCAGCAGCCCTCCGGACAGGGATCCAATAAGGGCTGAAGCTTTCTTT. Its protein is CASSPPDRDPIRAEAFF.

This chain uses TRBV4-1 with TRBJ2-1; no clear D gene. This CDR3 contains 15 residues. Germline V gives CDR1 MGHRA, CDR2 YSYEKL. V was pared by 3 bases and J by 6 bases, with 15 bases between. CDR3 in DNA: TGCGCCAGCAGCCATTCAGGTTCCAACGTCAATGAGCAGTTCTTC. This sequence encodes CASSHSGSNVNEQFF.

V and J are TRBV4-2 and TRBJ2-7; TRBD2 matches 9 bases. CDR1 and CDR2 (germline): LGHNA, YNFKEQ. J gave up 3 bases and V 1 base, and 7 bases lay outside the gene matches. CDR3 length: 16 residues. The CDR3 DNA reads TGTGCCAGCAGCCAAGTCTGGGGCGGGGGGGTCTACGAGCAGTACTTC. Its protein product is CASSQVWGGGVYEQYF.

CDR3: CASSQQNPSFGQYF. CDR3 DNA: TGTGCCAGTAGCCAACAGAACCCCAGCTTCGGGCAGTACTTC. This chain connects TRBV19 to TRBJ2-7; D gene unclear. The CDR3 consists of 14 residues. Germline assignment: CDR1 LNHDA and CDR2 SQIVND (reference sequence). V lost 6 bases, J lost 9 bases, and 21 bases lay in between.